Presented here are 5 T cell receptor beta chains from one specimen sequenced in a study of cytomegalovirus exposure and HLA in healthy donors (dated by TCRdb to the late 2010s). Libraries were prepared through the immunoSEQ multiplex PCR assay. For the multiplex PCR, a mixture combining 60 forward primers for TCR Vbeta segments and 13 reverse primers for TCR Jbeta segments was used. TCRdb stores this immuneACCESS table with in-frame sequences only. Part of the clones is absent; in the studies checked, under half of the shortfall reflects unresolved V genes, and no reason is known for the rest. This sample's listing comprises tens of thousands of clones. The ten largest clones take up about 4.1% of the sample. Sequencing was performed on PBMCs. Every receptor here comes from a man aged 18 to 29 in good health and CMV-seropositive.

The V call is TRBV4-1, the J call TRBJ1-5; no reliable D call. CDR3 length: 13 residues. V was shortened by 2 bases and J by 5 bases, with 7 bases between the two germline ends. From germline, CDR1 is MGHRA and CDR2 YSYEKL. CDR3 protein: CASSQREDQPQHF. The CDR3 DNA is TGCGCCAGCAGCCAACGGGAGGATCAGCCCCAGCATTTT.

The chain joins TRBV7-2 to TRBJ2-7; 11 nucleotides match TRBD1. The germline V gene has CDR1 SGHTA and CDR2 FQGNSA. The ends lost 4 bases at V and 5 bases at J; junction bases unmatched: 4. The CDR3 runs to 14 residues. In DNA, the CDR3 is TGTGCCAGCAGCTGGGACAGGGGGATGAACGAGCAGTACTTC. It is translated as CASSWDRGMNEQYF.

The rearrangement links TRBV6-1 to TRBJ2-3; D ambiguous. Per germline, CDR1 MNHNS and CDR2 SASEGT. CDR3 length equals 14 residues. V lost 7 bases and J 0 bases, leaving 11 bases between the germline ends. CDR3 residues: CASKVLSSTDTQYF. CDR3 bases: TGTGCCAGCAAAGTACTTTCTAGCACAGATACGCAGTATTTT.

The chain couples TRBV2 to TRBJ1-1, with D maybe TRBD1 (5 bases). The CDR3 contains 13 residues. V was pared by 6 bases and J by 4 bases, with 12 bases between. The germline V gene encodes CDR1 SNHLY and CDR2 FYNNEI. The CDR3 loop reads CASSEQVSTEAFF. The CDR3 DNA follows: TGTGCCAGCAGCGAACAGGTGAGCACTGAAGCTTTCTTT.

This chain connects TRBV6-5 to TRBJ1-5; D gene ambiguous. V dropped 0 bases and J dropped 3 bases, with 9 bases sitting between them. Germline V gene sequence: CDR1 MNHEY, CDR2 SVGAGI. This CDR3 is 15 amino acids long. The CDR3 loop reads CASSYSSGANQPQHF. For the CDR3, the DNA is TGTGCCAGCAGTTACTCGAGCGGAGCCAATCAGCCCCAGCATTTT.